This entry concerns a single T cell receptor (beta chain). Under the authors' procedure: Amplified reference gene primers provided the basis for estimating nucleated cell counts. This table comes from immunoSEQ multiplex PCR, and its TCRdb copy is limited to in-frame clones, with some not included. V, J and clone size are taken as reported in that table, and D and trimming were inferred from the DNA itself. This sample has tens of thousands of clones, with 84% found just once. V lost 2 bases and J 0 bases, leaving 12 bases between the germline ends. CDR3 length: 17 residues. Germline CDR1 and CDR2: SGHRS and YFSETQ. This record belongs to a study of blood T cell repertoires in COVID-19. Study-wide background: Sites across the United States, Italy and Spain contributed samples from acute and convalescent COVID-19. From T cells, B-cell-depleted T cells, or PBMCs came the material, which was cDNA or gDNA.

The sample comprised peripheral blood. This chain uses TRBV5-1 with TRBJ2-6, with D uncertain. The TCR originated in a woman aged 55-70 years with acute or convalescent COVID-19. CDR3 sequence: CASSLMAGLSGANVLTF. In nucleotides, the CDR3 is TGCGCCAGCAGCTTAATGGCAGGCCTCTCTGGGGCCAACGTCCTGACTTTC.